The sequence of this T cell receptor beta chain was determined in a study of blood T cell repertoires in COVID-19. TCRdb's table, derived via immunoSEQ multiplex PCR, lists solely in-frame clones and lacks some. The sample consists of around 200,000 clones, under 90% of them appearing once. The CDR3 totals 14 residues. Germline trimming cut 1 base from V and 6 bases from J; bases unmatched to any gene: 4. Per the germline V gene, CDR1 is LGHDT and CDR2 is YNNKEL (reference sequence). The clonotype originates from a human donor in a cohort sampled during active COVID-19. Sequencing was carried out using peripheral blood. The J gene is TRBJ2-7, the V gene TRBV3-1 (or the pseudogene TRBV3-2); TRBD1 matches 9 bases. This CDR3 reads CASSQGDRDAEQYF. CDR3 nucleotide sequence: TGTGCCAGCAGCCAAGGGGACAGGGATGCCGAGCAGTACTTC.